This T cell receptor beta chain was documented in a study of CD8+ T cells in alopecia areata. Noted treatment: oral pan-JAK inhibitor, 5-10 mg twice daily. cDNA prepared by RNA extraction and subsequent reverse transcription served as the template for sequencing. The data were produced by immunoSEQ multiplex PCR, yet TCRdb's version contains in-frame clones alone and is incomplete. The sample carries 180,000 or so clones, 50% to 75% recorded once. The germline V gene encodes CDR1 SEHNR and CDR2 FQNEAQ (reference sequence). The CDR3 is made up of 11 amino acids. Trimming took off 5 bases at V and 5 bases at J, with 6 bases between the two ends. There are a few counts of this clone.

The rearrangement links TRBV7-9 to TRBJ1-2; D not resolved. The material sequenced was CD4+ T cells sorted from blood, taken between weeks 55 and 70, from a patient treated with tofacitinib. The source is a human donor with alopecia areata. Here the CDR3 DNA reads TGTGCCAGCAGCGGACGGTATGGCTACACCTTC. Encoded protein: CASSGRYGYTF.